Detailed here is one T cell receptor beta chain. What antigen it recognizes has not been identified. No much larger clone is present one base from it, and per-base qualities are unavailable. This specimen comes from a study of T cell changes during pregnancy in multiple sclerosis (dated by TCRdb to between 2018 and 2021). As for the study more broadly: The study examined how the T cell repertoire changed over the course of pregnancy in women with multiple sclerosis.

The CDR3 spans 17 residues, from the cysteine through the phenylalanine. Of the read, only the CDR3 DNA is kept; its 51 bases are in frame from base 1. V is trimmed back by 1 base and J by 5 bases, and the junction contains 6 bases that no gene match accounts for. Reading the germline V gene gives CDR1 LGHNA and CDR2 YNFKEQ. The library was built by means of the immunoSEQ multiplex PCR assay. TCRdb holds this immuneACCESS table with in-frame rearrangements only. Some clones are missing; in checked studies, unresolved V genes explain under half, and the rest has no known cause. This sample holds some 70,000 clones; 92% were observed only once. Jointly, the top ten make up 1.1% to 1.5% of the sample.

The chain is assembled from TRBV4-2 and TRBJ2-3; the central 13 bases match TRBD2. The clonotype comes from a female donor in good health, enrolled as a control in a pregnancy study. The sequenced sample was peripheral blood, obtained in the second trimester of pregnancy. The DNA sequence is given as TGTGCCAGCAGCCAAGCTCGGACTAGCGGGAGAGGAGATACGCAGTATTTT. Protein translation: CASSQARTSGRGDTQYF.